This TCR beta chain comes out of a study of blood T cell repertoires in COVID-19. Background on the study: Some COVID-19 samples were acute and others convalescent; all came from the United States, Italy and Spain. T cells, B-cell-depleted T cells, or PBMCs provided the cDNA or gDNA that served as material.

Authors' methods: Reference gene primer amplification yielded estimated nucleated cell counts. Using immunoSEQ multiplex PCR, the repertoire was profiled, and TCRdb retains in-frame clones only, with some absent. V and J calls and clone size follow that table, whereas D and trimming were derived from the DNA. The data hold 380,000 or so clones, with around 88% observed a single time. Trimming removed 2 bases from V and 7 bases from J; junction bases left unmatched: 4. Germline loops: CDR1 SGHAT, CDR2 FQDESV (reference sequence). The CDR3 covers 13 residues. The source of this sequence is a woman aged 60-75 years with COVID-19, enrolled during active disease. Sample: peripheral blood. The chain is built from TRBV11-1 and TRBJ1-2; TRBD1 matches at 7 bases. The CDR3 DNA is TGTGCCAGCAGCTTACGACAGGGACCTGGCTACACCTTC. It yields the protein CASSLRQGPGYTF. The entire variable domain, with the rest obtained from reference TRBV11-1 and TRBJ1-2, is as follows: EAEVAQSPRYKITEKSQAVAFWCDPISGHATLYWYRQILGQGPELLVQFQDESVVDDSQLPKDRFSAERLKGVDSTLKIQPAELGDSAMYLCASSLRQGPGYTFGSGTRLTVV.